This is a list of T cell receptor beta chains from one sample in a study of shared clonotypes between healthy human individuals. Produced via immunoSEQ multiplex PCR; TCRdb's table is partial and in-frame only. The table lists around 2,100,000 clones, over 85% of them singletons. Sequenced sample: naive CD8+ T cells sorted from blood. All receptors derive from a man aged 18 to 30 in good health. The CDR3 runs from the conserved cysteine through the conserved F or W. The D gene is left open where the match is weak.

J gene | V gene | D gene | CDR3 protein | CDR3 DNA
TRBJ1-1 | TRBV19 | TRBD1 | CASSIAGGANTEAFF | TGTGCCAGTAGTATCGCAGGGGGTGCGAACACTGAAGCTTTCTTT
TRBJ2-2 | TRBV28 | . | CASSFVQTNTGELFF | TGTGCCAGCAGTTTCGTACAGACGAACACCGGGGAGCTGTTTTTT
TRBJ2-2 | TRBV6-6 | TRBD2 | CASSYSAGVGELFF | TGTGCCAGCAGTTACAGCGCGGGGGTCGGGGAGCTGTTTTTT
TRBJ2-7 | TRBV29-1 | . | CSVETLNSYEQYF | TGCAGCGTTGAAACCCTTAATTCCTACGAGCAGTACTTC
TRBJ2-7 | TRBV5-1 | . | CASSFKGEHYEQYF | TGCGCCAGCAGCTTCAAGGGGGAACACTACGAGCAGTACTTC
TRBJ2-3 | TRBV5-6 | . | CASSLGGDTQYF | TGTGCCAGCAGCCTCGGGGGAGATACGCAGTATTTT
TRBJ1-1 | TRBV2 | . | CASAQGTEAFF | TGTGCCAGCGCGCAGGGGACTGAAGCTTTCTTT
TRBJ2-3 | TRBV9 | . | CASSVVVSGTDTQYF | TGTGCCAGCAGCGTAGTAGTTAGCGGTACAGATACGCAGTATTTT
TRBJ1-3 | TRBV7-9 | . | CASSSPRGSSGNTIYF | TGTGCCAGCAGTAGCCCCCGAGGAAGCTCTGGAAACACCATATATTTT
TRBJ2-7 | TRBV13 | . | CASSYPGLTYEQYF | TGTGCCAGCAGCTATCCGGGACTCACCTACGAGCAGTACTTC
TRBJ1-2 | TRBV19 | TRBD1 | CASSPPTGGAYGYTF | TGTGCCAGTAGTCCCCCGACAGGGGGCGCGTACGGCTACACCTTC
TRBJ2-1 | TRBV19 | . | CASRSGPNEQFF | TGTGCCAGTAGGTCCGGGCCGAATGAGCAGTTCTTC
TRBJ1-5 | TRBV6-1 | . | CASSGSPAGNQPQHF | TGTGCCAGCAGCGGAAGTCCAGCGGGCAATCAGCCCCAGCATTTT
TRBJ2-1 | TRBV9 | TRBD2 | CASSVEGTSVYNEQFF | TGTGCCAGCAGCGTGGAAGGGACTAGCGTATACAATGAGCAGTTCTTC
TRBJ1-2 | TRBV12-5 | TRBD1 | CASGLEFATGGTVLSF | TGTGCTAGTGGTTTGGAATTCGCGACAGGGGGTACCGTTTTGTCCTTC
TRBJ1-2 | TRBV4-2 | . | CASSQVVEYGYTF | TGTGCCAGCAGCCAAGTAGTCGAATATGGCTACACCTTC
TRBJ2-5 | TRBV28 | . | CASSPPDGPGRETQYF | TGTGCCAGCAGTCCTCCCGACGGTCCGGGGAGAGAGACCCAGTACTTC
TRBJ2-7 | TRBV9 | . | CASSVDGRFYEQYF | TGTGCCAGCAGCGTAGACGGGAGATTTTACGAGCAGTACTTC
TRBJ1-4 | TRBV6-1 | . | CASSELRQGSEKLFF | TGTGCCAGCAGTGAACTGCGCCAGGGGAGTGAAAAACTGTTTTTT
TRBJ2-7 | TRBV15 | . | CATSRGTDYEQYF | TGTGCCACCAGCAGAGGGACAGACTACGAGCAGTACTTC
TRBJ2-3 | TRBV6-5 | TRBD1 | CASSYFTGADTQYF | TGTGCCAGCAGTTACTTCACAGGGGCAGATACGCAGTATTTT
TRBJ2-7 | TRBV27 | TRBD1 | CASSPHLPGQADYEQYF | TGTGCCAGCAGTCCACACCTCCCGGGACAGGCCGACTACGAGCAGTACTTC
TRBJ2-3 | TRBV2 | . | CASSDGQGVTDTQYF | TGTGCCAGCAGTGATGGGCAGGGTGTGACAGATACGCAGTATTTT
TRBJ1-4 | TRBV2 | TRBD1 | CASSSGTVNEKLFF | TGTGCCAGCAGTTCCGGGACAGTAAATGAAAAACTGTTTTTT
TRBJ2-7 | TRBV7-9 | . | CASSLDSYSSYEQYF | TGTGCCAGCAGCTTAGACTCATACAGCTCCTACGAGCAGTACTTC
TRBJ2-4 | TRBV7-9 | . | CASSDAGRGGTKNIQYF | TGTGCCAGCAGCGACGCGGGGCGGGGCGGAACCAAAAACATTCAGTACTTC
TRBJ1-2 | TRBV27 | . | CASSPHRDNYGYTF | TGTGCCAGCAGCCCACACAGGGATAACTATGGCTACACCTTC
TRBJ2-3 | TRBV7-6 | . | CASSLVGMADTQYF | TGTGCCAGCAGCTTAGTTGGGATGGCAGATACGCAGTATTTT
TRBJ1-1 | TRBV6-5 | . | CASSYRGDYTEAFF | TGTGCCAGCAGTTACCGCGGGGATTACACTGAAGCTTTCTTT
TRBJ2-3 | TRBV9 | TRBD1 | CASSGQGSDTQYF | TGTGCCAGCAGCGGACAGGGGTCAGATACGCAGTATTTT
TRBJ1-4 | TRBV4-1 | . | CASSQDAGTLEKLFF | TGCGCCAGCAGCCAAGATGCCGGGACGCTTGAAAAACTGTTTTTT
TRBJ2-7 | TRBV6-1 | . | CASSATPGRESYEQYF | TGTGCCAGCAGTGCCACCCCCGGCAGGGAGAGCTACGAGCAGTACTTC
TRBJ2-7 | TRBV30 | TRBD2 | CAWSGSGDYEQYF | TGTGCCTGGAGTGGTAGCGGGGACTACGAGCAGTACTTC
TRBJ1-4 | TRBV28 | . | CATGDPGSNEKLFF | TGTGCCACCGGTGATCCGGGGTCTAATGAAAAACTGTTTTTT